The rows below give T cell receptor beta chains drawn from one sample of a study of read filtering for tumor transcriptome and immune sequencing. Using its own MiXCR run on the reads, TCRdb lists one record per CDR3 protein. The table has 93,000 or so distinct CDR3 sequences, about 22% seen once. The sequenced sample consisted of a population of CD138-negative cells sorted from bone marrow. Every receptor here comes from a donor aged 40 or over with multiple myeloma. The CDR3 runs from the conserved cysteine through the conserved F or W. D genes are given only for firm matches. Some rows have no size entry. The others give once, few or many, or a class for an expanded clone.

D gene	clone size	J gene	V gene	CDR3 DNA	CDR3 protein
TRBD2	NA	TRBJ2-2	TRBV7-3	TGTGCCAGCAGCCGCGGGGGGGCCGCCACCGGGGAGCTGTTTTTT	CASSRGGAATGELFF
TRBD2	NA	TRBJ2-3	TRBV20-1	TGCAGTGCCCGGACTAGCGGGGGCGCGACGCAGTATTTT	CSARTSGGATQYF
NA	many	TRBJ2-7	TRBV7-6	TGTGCCAGCAGCACAGGGACGGGAGGCTACGAGCAGTACTTC	CASSTGTGGYEQYF
NA	few	TRBJ1-5	TRBV4-1	TGCGCCAGCAGCCAACCTGGACGGAATGTCCCCCAGCATTTT	CASSQPGRNVPQHF
TRBD2	few	TRBJ2-5	TRBV11-2	TGTGCCAGCAGCTTAGGGACTAGCGGGGGGGCGTACCAAGAGACCCAGTACTTC	CASSLGTSGGAYQETQYF
NA	many	TRBJ2-5	TRBV7-8	TGTGCCAGCAGCGCACAGGAGACCCAGTACTTC	CASSAQETQYF
NA	many	TRBJ1-6	TRBV12-3/TRBV12-4	TGTGCCAGCAGTGTAGGTCCGAATTCACCCCTCCACTTT	CASSVGPNSPLHF
TRBD1	many	TRBJ2-5	TRBV2	TGTGCCAGCAGTAAGGACAGGGGAGAGACCCAGTACTTC	CASSKDRGETQYF
TRBD1	many	TRBJ2-5	TRBV2	TGTGCCAGCAAGGGACAGGCCAAGACCCAGTACTTC	CASKGQAKTQYF
TRBD1	many	TRBJ2-7	TRBV6-6	TGTGCCAGCAGTCCCCGGGACAGGGGTACCTACGAGCAGTACTTC	CASSPRDRGTYEQYF
TRBD1	many	TRBJ2-3	TRBV24-1	TGTGCCACCAGTGATCTCGGGACAGGCACAGATACGCAGTATTTT	CATSDLGTGTDTQYF
TRBD1	many	TRBJ2-7	TRBV29-1	TGCAGCGTTAACCAGGGGGCGTCCGAGCAGTACTTC	CSVNQGASEQYF
NA	NA	TRBJ2-1	TRBV5-1	TGCGCCAGCAGCAGCAAATTAGGGACCTACAATGAGCAGTTCTTC	CASSSKLGTYNEQFF
TRBD1	many	TRBJ1-1	TRBV24-1	TGTGCCACCAGGAGCGGCGGGACAGCGAACACTGAAGCTTTCTTT	CATRSGGTANTEAFF
TRBD2	many	TRBJ2-3	TRBV20-1	TGCAGTGCTGGGGGGGGCACAGATACGCAGTATTTT	CSAGGGTDTQYF
NA	few	TRBJ2-2	TRBV5-1	TGCGCCAGCAGCCAAAGCCTCCAGGGAGAGTGGACCGGGGAGCTGTTTTTT	CASSQSLQGEWTGELFF
NA	NA	TRBJ2-1	TRBV7-9	TGTGCCAGCAGCTTAGCTTTGGAGGAAAAGGGTGACAATGAGCAGTTCTTC	CASSLALEEKGDNEQFF
NA	medium-sized	TRBJ2-1	TRBV30	TGTGCCTGGAGAATCAGGCAAAGCTCCTACAATGAGCAGTTCTTC	CAWRIRQSSYNEQFF
TRBD1	few	TRBJ2-3	TRBV19	TGTGCCAGTAGCCGACAGGGGGACTTCACAGATACGCAGTATTTT	CASSRQGDFTDTQYF
NA	many	TRBJ2-6	TRBV5-5	TGTGCCAGCAGCTTGGCTGCCACCGGGGCCAACGTCCTGACTTTC	CASSLAATGANVLTF